One and the same sample provided the 16 T cell receptor beta chains below, sequenced in a study of a mutant IDH1 vaccine in newly diagnosed glioma. Libraries were prepared by immunoSEQ multiplex PCR; TCRdb keeps only in-frame clonotypes and omits some of them. Of approximately 80,000 clones in the sample, roughly 90% were seen once. Time point noted: week 5, during vaccination. Every vaccination contained 300 ug of the mutant IDH1 20-mer peptide and was paired with topical imiquimod. The antigens of these receptors remain unknown. The sequenced sample was PBMCs, obtained from a glioma patient whose treatment included an IDH1 peptide vaccine. The receptor source for this set is a woman aged 45-59 years with glioma.

V usage is TRBV6-6 and J usage is TRBJ2-7; TRBD1 matches 7 bases. Germline CDR1 MNHNY, CDR2 SVGAGI (reference sequence). This CDR3 is 12 amino acids long. The V and J ends lost 8 bases and 2 bases, in that order; junction bases with no gene match: 3. CDR3 DNA: TGTGCCAGCTGGGACAGCCCCTACGAGCAGTACTTC. It specifies CASWDSPYEQYF.

The V and J genes are TRBV18 and TRBJ2-6; no clear D. Trimming took off 2 bases at V and 2 bases at J, with 10 bases between the two ends. Germline CDR1 and CDR2: KGHSH and LQKENI. The CDR3 spans 16 residues. The CDR3 loop reads CASSPRKVPGANVLTF. In DNA form, the CDR3 reads TGTGCCAGCTCACCAAGGAAAGTCCCTGGGGCCAACGTCCTGACTTTC.

As concerns this clone: The junction departs from the called germline gene at one end, perhaps through a read error. The chain uses TRBV7-7 and TRBJ2-6, with D possibly TRBD2 on 6 matching bases. Germline lookup yields CDR1 SSHAT and CDR2 FNYEAQ (reference sequence). The CDR3 covers 15 residues. CDR3 sequence (DNA): TGTGCTAGCAGCTTAGCGGCCTCTGGGGCCAACGTCCTGACTTTC. Amino acid sequence: CASSLAASGANVLTF.

This chain connects TRBV28 to TRBJ2-1; perhaps TRBD1 as D (5 bases). Looked up from germline, CDR1 is MDHEN and CDR2 is SYDVKM. The ends were cut back, 3 bases at V and 3 bases at J, with 12 bases in the middle. The CDR3 contains 15 residues. CDR3 DNA sequence: TGTGCCAGCAGTTTCCTGGACACGGGCTACAATGAGCAGTTCTTC. Encoded protein: CASSFLDTGYNEQFF. Full variable domain (outside the CDR3, taken from reference TRBV28 and TRBJ2-1): DVKVTQSSRYLVKRTGEKVFLECVQDMDHENMFWYRQDPGLGLRLIYFSYDVKMKEKGDIPEGYSVSREKKERFSLILESASTNQTSMYLCASSFLDTGYNEQFFGPGTRLTVL.

The genes are TRBV5-1 and TRBJ1-1; possibly TRBD1 for D (6 bases). The CDR3 is 15 amino acids. The germline gives CDR1 SGHRS, CDR2 YFSETQ. The ends were cut back, 4 bases at V and 0 bases at J, with 13 bases in the middle. Here the CDR3 reads CASSRETGVNTEAFF. The CDR3 DNA sequence: TGCGCCAGCAGCCGGGAGACAGGAGTGAACACTGAAGCTTTCTTT.

The chain joins TRBV11-2 to TRBJ2-7, with TRBD1 matching 12 bases. CDR3 size: 15 residues. CDR1 is SGHAT and CDR2 is FQNNGV in the germline V gene. The ends lost 1 base at V and 7 bases at J; junction bases unmatched: 5. Here the CDR3 reads CASSLVGTGGKEQYF. CDR3 DNA sequence: TGTGCCAGCAGCTTAGTGGGGACAGGGGGCAAAGAGCAGTACTTC.

V gene TRBV2 combines with J gene TRBJ2-7, with TRBD1 matching over 9 bases. This CDR3 region has 16 residues. Trimming took 4 bases from V and 3 from J; bases not matched to a gene: 10. Germline CDR1 and CDR2: SNHLY and FYNNEI. The CDR3 region has the DNA TGTGCCAGCAGTGCCGTGATAGGACAGGGGAACTACGAGCAGTACTTC. Translating gives CASSAVIGQGNYEQYF.

The V call is TRBV30, the J call TRBJ1-5; D is possibly TRBD1 (6 bases). The CDR3 contains 14 residues. CDR1 and CDR2 from the germline V gene are GTSNPN and SVGIG (reference sequence). Trimming removed 4 bases at V and 2 bases at J, with 12 bases between. This chain's CDR3 is CAWKREGGNQPQHF. DNA for the CDR3: TGTGCCTGGAAACGCGAGGGGGGCAATCAGCCCCAGCATTTT.

This rearrangement joins TRBV5-1 to TRBJ2-3; 15 bases are a match to TRBD2. Germline trimming cut 4 bases from V and 0 bases from J; bases unmatched to any gene: 6. Germline CDR1 is SGHRS and CDR2 is YFSETQ. This CDR3 is built from 18 residues. The CDR3, as DNA: TGCGCCAGCAGCAGGGCCGGGACTAGCGGGAGGAGCACAGATACGCAGTATTTT. As protein: CASSRAGTSGRSTDTQYF.

The CDR3 DNA sequence: TGTGCCAGCTCACCGGGGAGAATGGACTATGGCTACACCTTC. It yields the protein CASSPGRMDYGYTF. This chain links TRBV18 with TRBJ1-2, with no clear D. CDR1 is KGHSH, CDR2 LQKENI, per germline. V lost 3 bases and J 3 bases, leaving 11 bases between the germline ends. This CDR3 has 14 residues.

The chain links TRBV9 to TRBJ2-3, with unresolved D. The CDR3 spans 15 residues. Germline CDR1 SGDLS, CDR2 YYNGEE. V was shortened by 0 bases and J by 0 bases, with 8 bases between the two germline ends. The CDR3 nucleotides are TGTGCCAGCAGCGTAGCGGTCAAGAGCACAGATACGCAGTATTTT. It is translated as CASSVAVKSTDTQYF.

This sequence joins TRBV5-4 and TRBJ2-2; tentative D call: TRBD2 (5 bases). CDR1 SGHNT and CDR2 YYREEE come from the germline V gene (reference sequence). Trimming left V 4 bases short and J 1 base short, with 11 bases between. The CDR3 is made up of 15 amino acids. The CDR3 is CASSLLAGNTGELFF. CDR3 sequence (DNA): TGTGCCAGCAGCCTGCTCGCGGGGAACACCGGGGAGCTGTTTTTT.

The V and J genes are TRBV28 and TRBJ2-7; D not resolved. Germline CDR1 MDHEN, CDR2 SYDVKM. Trimming pared 5 bases from V and 3 bases from J, leaving 17 bases between. CDR3 length: 15 amino acids. CDR3 loop: CASSPLWTDDYEQYF. The CDR3 DNA reads as TGTGCCAGCAGTCCCCTCTGGACCGATGACTACGAGCAGTACTTC.

The rearrangement links TRBV27 to TRBJ1-5, with D unresolved. Trimming shortened V by 5 bases and J by 0 bases, and 8 bases separated the two germline ends. From germline, CDR1 is MNHEY and CDR2 SMNVEV (reference sequence). The CDR3 runs 14 residues. As DNA, the CDR3 is TGTGCCAGCAGTAGCGGGCTTAGCAATCAGCCCCAGCATTTT. Translation gives CASSSGLSNQPQHF.

This sequence joins TRBV7-9 and TRBJ2-1; D is ambiguous. CDR3 length equals 13 residues. In germline, CDR1 is SEHNR, CDR2 FQNEAQ (reference sequence). The V and J ends lost 2 bases and 7 bases respectively, with 9 bases between them. This CDR3 is CASSLTPGNEQFF. CDR3 DNA sequence: TGTGCCAGCAGCTTAACCCCAGGTAATGAGCAGTTCTTC.

The V and J genes are TRBV5-1 and TRBJ1-1; D possibly corresponds to TRBD1 (5 bases). V dropped 3 bases and J dropped 3 bases, with 15 bases sitting between them. The germline V gene has CDR1 SGHRS and CDR2 YFSETQ. The CDR3 has 15 amino acids. The CDR3 spells CASSSAGQAHTEAFF. In DNA form, the CDR3 reads TGCGCCAGCAGCTCGGCGGGGCAGGCGCACACTGAAGCTTTCTTT.